This is a list of T cell receptor beta chains from one sample in a study of T cell responses to AZD1222 COVID-19 vaccine. Only in-frame clones appear in the TCRdb table, and some are missing; sequencing was by immunoSEQ multiplex PCR. The sample records more than 100,000 clones, 75% to 90% being singletons. The sample here was peripheral blood, taken on day 0 of AZD1222 vaccination. The receptors here all came from an adult in good health. Both conserved end residues are part of each CDR3. D genes are given only for firm matches. A row's size may be missing; if present it is once, few, many or a size class.

j_gene | v_gene | abundance | d_gene | CDR3nt | CDR3aa
TRBJ2-7 | TRBV28 | . | . | TGTGCCAGCAGTTTAAGGGGGAAATTCAGGGGTTATGAGCAGTACTTC | CASSLRGKFRGYEQYF
TRBJ1-2 | TRBV7-9 | . | TRBD1 | TGTGCCAGCAGCTTGGGGACAGGAACTAACTATGGCTACACCTTC | CASSLGTGTNYGYTF
TRBJ1-1 | TRBV3-1/TRBV3-2 | once | . | TGTGCCAGCAGCCCGAACTGGGGTAACACTGAAGCTTTCTTT | CASSPNWGNTEAFF
TRBJ2-7 | TRBV19 | few | . | TGTGCCAGTAGTCTCCGGGGACGAGCCTACGAGCAGTACTTC | CASSLRGRAYEQYF
TRBJ1-1 | TRBV4-3 | few | TRBD1 | TGCGCCAGCAGCCAAGCCCGACAGGGCTTTGGCACTGAAGCTTTCTTT | CASSQARQGFGTEAFF
TRBJ1-2 | TRBV29-1 | once | TRBD1 | TGCAGCGTTGAAGACTGGAGGCGGACAGGGGCCCCATCCAGCTATGGCTACACCTTC | CSVEDWRRTGAPSSYGYTF
TRBJ2-2 | TRBV9 | . | . | TGTGCCAGCAGCGTAGCTTTAGCGCCGAGGCAGGATGGGGCCACCGGGGAGCTGTTTTTT | CASSVALAPRQDGATGELFF
TRBJ2-2 | TRBV5-4 | . | . | TGTGCCAGCAGCCTGCTGAACACCGGGGAGCTGTTTTTT | CASSLLNTGELFF
TRBJ2-7 | TRBV10-3 | . | . | TGTGCCATCAGTGGCGCCTACGAGCAGTACTTC | CAISGAYEQYF
TRBJ1-2 | TRBV6-6 | . | TRBD1 | TGTGCCTCGATCCCCCGGGACAGGGGGTCTTATGGCTACACCTTC | CASIPRDRGSYGYTF
TRBJ2-7 | TRBV11-3 | . | TRBD2 | TGTGCCAGCAGCTTAGGGGCCTCTAGCGGGAGCGGCGAGCAGTACTTC | CASSLGASSGSGEQYF
TRBJ2-7 | TRBV3-1/TRBV3-2 | . | . | TGTGCCAGCCAACGACAGGACAACTACGAGCAGTACTTC | CASQRQDNYEQYF
TRBJ2-5 | TRBV21-1 | . | . | TGTGCCAGCAGCAAAGCCCCCAGGGCGTATAGAGAGACCCAGTACTTC | CASSKAPRAYRETQYF
TRBJ2-7 | TRBV28 | . | . | TGTGCCACCTTAGGGGACGAGCAGTACTTC | CATLGDEQYF
TRBJ2-7 | TRBV28 | . | . | TGTGCCAGCAGTTTAGGACAGCTCGAGCAGTACTTC | CASSLGQLEQYF
TRBJ2-7 | TRBV7-2 | . | TRBD1 | TGTGCCAGCAGCTTAGAATGGACAGGGGCCGAGCAGTACTTC | CASSLEWTGAEQYF